These T cell receptor beta chains were read from a single sample in a study of T cell responses to AZD1222 COVID-19 vaccine. Clones were read by immunoSEQ multiplex PCR, and TCRdb kept only the in-frame ones, dropping some. The sample lists about 120,000 clones; 90% were seen once. The starting material was peripheral blood, obtained on day 0 of MenACWY control vaccination. Receptors were obtained from an adult in good health. The CDR3 runs from the conserved cysteine through the conserved F or W. A D gene is named only where the DNA matches it firmly. The size of a clone is reported for some rows only, either as once, few or many, or as a class for expanded clones.

DNA,CDR3,D,J,length,V,size
TGTGCCAGCAGTTACTCGAGGAAGCGGGTCATTCAAGAGACCCAGTACTTC,CASSYSRKRVIQETQYF,NA,TRBJ2-5,17,TRBV6-2/TRBV6-3,NA
TGTGCCAGCGCTAGACTAGCGGGTTCCACAGATACGCAGTATTTT,CASARLAGSTDTQYF,TRBD2,TRBJ2-3,15,TRBV2,few
TGTGCCAGCAGACCGACAGCAACTAATGAAAAACTGTTTTTT,CASRPTATNEKLFF,NA,TRBJ1-4,14,TRBV6-5,NA
TGTGCCACCAGCAGAGAGGACAGGCAAGAGACCCAGTACTTC,CATSREDRQETQYF,TRBD1,TRBJ2-5,14,TRBV15,NA
TGTGCCAGCAGCGTAGGCAGGGGAATTAACTATGGCTACACCTTC,CASSVGRGINYGYTF,NA,TRBJ1-2,15,TRBV9,NA
TGTGCCAGCAAGCGCGGGTACGATTACAATGAGCAGTTCTTC,CASKRGYDYNEQFF,NA,TRBJ2-1,14,TRBV6-5,once
TGTGCCGGTCAAAACCAGAGGCAGGAGGGATCACCCCTCCACTTT,CAGQNQRQEGSPLHF,NA,TRBJ1-6,15,TRBV30,few
TGTGCCAGCAGCTTAAAGGGAACCGGGACAGGGGGCGTGGCTGAAGCTTTCTTT,CASSLKGTGTGGVAEAFF,TRBD1,TRBJ1-1,18,TRBV7-3,NA
TGTGCCAGTAGGACGAAAAATCAGCCCCAGCATTTT,CASRTKNQPQHF,NA,TRBJ1-5,12,TRBV19,few
TGTGCCAGCAGCCAAGGAACAGGGTACCAAGAGACCCAGTACTTC,CASSQGTGYQETQYF,NA,TRBJ2-5,15,TRBV14,NA
TGTGCCAGCAGCTTAGCGAAAGCGGGGGTGAGGACAGATACGCAGTATTTT,CASSLAKAGVRTDTQYF,TRBD2,TRBJ2-3,17,TRBV7-2,NA
TGTGCCAGTCGACAGGGGGCTGAGGGCTACACCTTC,CASRQGAEGYTF,TRBD1,TRBJ1-2,12,TRBV2,NA
TGTGCCAGTAGTACCCGGACAGCTGGAAACACCATATATTTT,CASSTRTAGNTIYF,NA,TRBJ1-3,14,TRBV19,NA
TGTGCCAGCAGGGAGATGGACAGTAACAATGAGCAGTTCTTC,CASREMDSNNEQFF,NA,TRBJ2-1,14,TRBV28,NA
TGTGCCAGCAGTATAAACTATGGCTACACCTTC,CASSINYGYTF,NA,TRBJ1-2,11,TRBV28,NA
TGTGCCAGCAGTGAACAGGGGCGGGATGAAAAACTGTTTTTT,CASSEQGRDEKLFF,NA,TRBJ1-4,14,TRBV6-1,few
TGCGCCAGCAGTGAGTGGGGGGGGAACTACAATGAGCAGTTCTTC,CASSEWGGNYNEQFF,TRBD2,TRBJ2-1,15,TRBV10-1,NA
TGTGCCAGCAGCCCTCCTGTCGCCTGGTCCCATGGCTACACCTTC,CASSPPVAWSHGYTF,NA,TRBJ1-2,15,TRBV3-1/TRBV3-2,NA
TGTGCCAGCAGTTTTCAAGGGGGAGCGGGGCAGCCCCAGCATTTT,CASSFQGGAGQPQHF,NA,TRBJ1-5,15,TRBV28,NA
TGTGCCAGCAGCTCCCCTGGGGGGTCGGGCTACACCTTC,CASSSPGGSGYTF,NA,TRBJ1-2,13,TRBV7-2,NA
TGCGCCAGCAGCTTGTTGTCTGAGTTCGGGGAGCTGTTTTTT,CASSLLSEFGELFF,NA,TRBJ2-2,14,TRBV5-1,NA
TGTGCCAGTACCCGGGCGGCAATGAACACTGAAGCTTTCTTT,CASTRAAMNTEAFF,NA,TRBJ1-1,14,TRBV19,NA
TGCGCCAGCAGCTTGAGCGGGGGCGCAAGCTCTGGAAACACCATATATTTT,CASSLSGGASSGNTIYF,NA,TRBJ1-3,17,TRBV5-1,NA
TGTGCCAGTAGTATAGATCTATTGAGGGGCACCTCCGCCGAGCAGTACTTC,CASSIDLLRGTSAEQYF,NA,TRBJ2-7,17,TRBV19,NA
TGCGCCAGCAGCACCGGACAGGGCATAGGAGACGAGCAGTACTTC,CASSTGQGIGDEQYF,TRBD1,TRBJ2-7,15,TRBV5-1,NA
TGTGCCAGTAGTATGGGAAGGGGCAGCAGCAATCAGCCCCAGCATTTT,CASSMGRGSSNQPQHF,NA,TRBJ1-5,16,TRBV19,NA
TGTGCCAGCAGCACACCCGCCACCGGGACAACCAATAATTCACCCCTCCACTTT,CASSTPATGTTNNSPLHF,NA,TRBJ1-6,18,TRBV11-2,NA
TGTGCCAGCAGCTGGGAGGGCCCTAATGAAAAACTGTTTTTT,CASSWEGPNEKLFF,NA,TRBJ1-4,14,TRBV7-9,NA
TGCAGTGCTAAGGCGACCTACGAGCAGTACTTC,CSAKATYEQYF,NA,TRBJ2-7,11,TRBV20-1,NA
TGTGCCAGCAGCTTAGGGCTTGGGCTTTATACGCAGTATTTT,CASSLGLGLYTQYF,NA,TRBJ2-3,14,TRBV7-2,once
TGTGCCAGCAGCCCGACTTTTAGCTCCTACAATGAGCAGTTCTTC,CASSPTFSSYNEQFF,NA,TRBJ2-1,15,TRBV6-5,NA
TGCAGCGTTGAACCGCCACGAACCTACAATGAGCAGTTCTTC,CSVEPPRTYNEQFF,NA,TRBJ2-1,14,TRBV29-1,NA